This entry lists 23 T cell receptor beta chains sequenced from one sample in a study of PD-1 blockade in classical Hodgkin lymphoma. The repertoire was sequenced with immunoSEQ multiplex PCR; TCRdb's copy has only in-frame clones and lacks some. The sample holds roughly 11,000 clones, 85% seen once. All the patients suffered relapse after autologous stem cell transplantation, and brentuximab vedotin exposure differed. Sequences were derived from peripheral blood mononuclear cells (PBMCs), sampled at baseline. The receptor source for this set is a human donor with classical Hodgkin lymphoma.

V is TRBV6-5 and J is TRBJ2-7; perhaps TRBD1 as D (6 bases). The CDR3 runs to 14 residues. Germline V gene sequence: CDR1 MNHEY, CDR2 SVGAGI. V was trimmed by 6 bases and J by 2 bases, leaving 14 bases between them. DNA of the CDR3: TGTGCCAGCAGCTCCGGGCAGGGGACCTACGAGCAGTACTTC. Encoded protein: CASSSGQGTYEQYF.

In this sample, this clone turned up once. CDR3 sequence: CASSLVGGSLREQYF. CDR3 coding DNA: TGTGCCAGCAGCTTAGTGGGGGGCTCCTTGAGGGAGCAGTACTTC. J is TRBJ2-7 and V is TRBV7-8, with D perhaps assigned TRBD1 or TRBD2 (6 bases each). The CDR3 sequence is 15 residues long. Per the germline V gene, CDR1 is SGHVS and CDR2 is FQNEAQ. Trimming left V 1 base short and J 7 bases short, with 17 bases between.

V is TRBV1 and J is TRBJ2-3; whether TRBD2, the table's D call, matches the DNA was not checked. TRBV1 is a pseudogene segment. CDR3 length: 15 amino acids. The CDR3 region has the DNA TGCACCAGCAGCCAAGATCTGGTTCGAGGGGATACGCAGTATTTT. It is translated as CTSSQDLVRGDTQYF.

This clone was counted once. The chain recombines TRBV7-2 with TRBJ2-5; 10 positions match TRBD2. This CDR3 is 16 amino acids long. Trimming removed 5 bases from V and 4 bases from J; junction bases left unmatched: 10. Per germline, CDR1 SGHTA and CDR2 FQGNSA. CDR3: CASSRGLAPFRETQYF. CDR3 nucleotide sequence: TGTGCCAGCAGCCGGGGACTAGCGCCTTTTAGAGAGACCCAGTACTTC.

The chain has TRBV15 and TRBJ2-1, with D perhaps being TRBD1 or TRBD2 (5 bases each). Germline V gene data show CDR1 as LNHNV and CDR2 as YYDKDF (reference sequence). This CDR3 is built from 15 residues. Trimming pared 0 bases from V and 4 bases from J, leaving 10 bases between. In DNA form, the CDR3 reads TGTGCCACCAGCAGAGACGGGACGGCATACAATGAGCAGTTCTTC. It specifies CATSRDGTAYNEQFF.

This sequence joins TRBV11-2 and TRBJ2-1; the D call may be TRBD1 or TRBD2 (6 bases each). The CDR3 extends over 15 amino acids. V was clipped by 3 bases and J by 6 bases, with 15 bases between them. CDR1 and CDR2 from the germline V gene are SGHAT and FQNNGV. As DNA, the CDR3 is TGTGCCAGCAGCTTGGAGGGGGTGCTCGGCAATGAGCAGTTCTTC. Protein sequence: CASSLEGVLGNEQFF.

This chain joins TRBV7-2 and TRBJ2-2, with unresolved D. In germline, CDR1 is SGHTA, CDR2 FQGNSA. The CDR3 length is 13 residues. V was clipped by 0 bases and J by 7 bases, with 6 bases between them. CDR3 sequence (DNA): TGTGCCAGCAGCTTAGCCCACAGCGGGGAGCTGTTTTTT. This codes for CASSLAHSGELFF.

The chain recombines TRBV5-6 with TRBJ1-4; 8 bases line up with TRBD1. The junction had 10 bases not matched to a gene; V was cut back by 3 bases and J by 3 bases. This CDR3 region has 17 residues. Germline CDR1 and CDR2: SGHDT and YYEEEE. The CDR3 region has the DNA TGTGCCAGCAGCTGGACAGGGTTATTTGGGTCTAATGAAAAACTGTTTTTT. Translating it yields CASSWTGLFGSNEKLFF.

This chain links TRBV7-2 with TRBJ2-2, with D possibly TRBD1 on 6 matching bases. V was pared by 5 bases and J by 6 bases, with 16 bases between. This CDR3 comprises 15 residues. CDR1 is SGHTA, CDR2 FQGNSA, per germline. For the CDR3, the DNA is TGTGCCAGCAGCCGCAACAGGGACCTGTCCGGGGAGCTGTTTTTT. Translation gives CASSRNRDLSGELFF.

V and J are TRBV6-6 and TRBJ1-1; a weak D match, TRBD1 (5 bases). In germline, CDR1 is MNHNY, CDR2 SVGAGI (reference sequence). The length of the CDR3 is 14 residues. V gave up 7 bases and J gave up 0 bases, with 12 bases separating them. The DNA of the CDR3 is TGTGCCAGCACCGACGTACAGGTGAACACTGAAGCTTTCTTT. Protein product: CASTDVQVNTEAFF.

V usage is TRBV5-1 and J usage is TRBJ2-2; 14 nucleotides align to TRBD2. With 3 bases clipped from V and 7 bases from J, the junction kept 5 bases outside the gene matches. The CDR3 consists of 16 residues. Germline CDR1 SGHRS, CDR2 YFSETQ. CDR3 in DNA: TGCGCCAGCAGCTCTGGGACTAGCGGGAGTCACGGGGAGCTGTTTTTT. Translation: CASSSGTSGSHGELFF.

The chain has TRBV28 and TRBJ1-4; 12 nucleotides agree with TRBD1. The germline CDR1 and CDR2 sequences are MDHEN and SYDVKM. The CDR3 totals 18 residues. The ends lost 4 bases at V and 1 base at J; junction bases unmatched: 7. The CDR3 nucleotides are TGTGCCAGCAGTTCGCCGGGACAGGGGGCTGTAACTAATGAAAAACTGTTTTTT. Protein: CASSSPGQGAVTNEKLFF.

The J gene is TRBJ1-2, the V gene TRBV7-9, with D unclear. Per the germline V gene, CDR1 is SEHNR and CDR2 is FQNEAQ (reference sequence). V was trimmed by 4 bases and J by 6 bases, leaving 9 bases between them. The length of the CDR3 is 12 residues. CDR3 coding DNA: TGTGCCAGCAGCTATTTAGGCCATGGCTACACCTTC. Translation gives CASSYLGHGYTF.

DNA for the CDR3: TGTGCCAGCAGTTTATATGGCCTAAATGAGCAGTTCTTC. This translates into CASSLYGLNEQFF. The chain has TRBV27 and TRBJ2-1; no definite D call. The CDR3 spans 13 residues. The V and J ends lost 1 base and 7 bases respectively, with 8 bases between them. Germline V gene lookup returns CDR1 MNHEY and CDR2 SMNVEV (reference sequence).

V gene TRBV6-5 combines with J gene TRBJ2-5; D is perhaps TRBD1 (6 bases). Trimming removed 6 bases from V and 5 bases from J, with 16 bases in between. The CDR3 consists of 14 residues. Germline CDR1 MNHEY, CDR2 SVGAGI. The CDR3 here is CASSPFSGEETQYF. For the CDR3, the DNA is TGTGCCAGCAGCCCCTTTTCAGGGGAGGAGACCCAGTACTTC.

This chain connects TRBV9 to TRBJ1-2; D possibly corresponds to TRBD1 (6 bases). The CDR3 spans 14 residues. The V end was cut by 3 bases, the J end by 8 bases, with 17 bases between. Germline loops: CDR1 SGDLS, CDR2 YYNGEE. The CDR3 DNA is TGTGCCAGCAGCGACCGGGGGCAGGGCAGGGGCTACACCTTC. It encodes CASSDRGQGRGYTF.

CDR3 sequence (DNA): TGTGCCAGCAGCTTTGCTAGCGGGGGCCTTGAGCAGTACTTC. It is translated as CASSFASGGLEQYF. V gene TRBV11-2 combines with J gene TRBJ2-7, with 10 bases identical to TRBD2. The CDR3 length is 14 residues. Trimming took 3 bases from V and 7 from J; bases not matched to a gene: 6. Looked up from germline, CDR1 is SGHAT and CDR2 is FQNNGV.

Note on this clone: Distinct nucleotide sequences in the sample also encode this CDR3. J is TRBJ2-7 and V is TRBV9; D not resolved. The CDR3 contains 14 residues. CDR1 and CDR2 from the germline V gene are SGDLS and YYNGEE. V was cut by 0 bases and J by 1 base, with 8 bases left in between. The DNA for the CDR3 is TGTGCCAGCAGCGTAGTTGCAGATTCCTACGAGCAGTACTTC. It yields the protein CASSVVADSYEQYF.

In regard to this clone: Compared with germline, one end of the junction differs, possibly owing to a read error. The rearrangement links TRBV18 to TRBJ2-7; TRBD1 is a possible D gene (5 bases). Germline lookup yields CDR1 KGHSH and CDR2 LQKENI. CDR3 length: 12 residues. The CDR3 DNA is TGTGCCAGCCCACCAGGGAACTACGAGCAGTACTTC. This gives the protein CASPPGNYEQYF.

The chain links TRBV7-9 to TRBJ2-2, with D possibly being TRBD2 (5 bases). The CDR3 is made up of 15 amino acids. Per the germline V gene, CDR1 is SEHNR and CDR2 is FQNEAQ (reference sequence). Trimming took 5 bases from V and 1 from J, leaving 11 bases between them. The CDR3 loop is CASSRGRENTGELFF. Written as DNA, the CDR3 is TGTGCCAGCAGCCGAGGACGGGAGAACACCGGGGAGCTGTTTTTT.

The rearrangement uses TRBV7-8 and TRBJ2-7; perhaps TRBD2 as D (6 bases). The CDR3 sequence is 15 residues long. Germline loops: CDR1 SGHVS, CDR2 FQNEAQ. Deletions cut 0 bases from V and 6 bases from J, with 15 bases between. The CDR3 loop is CASSLAGTPPREQYF. As DNA, the CDR3 is TGTGCCAGCAGCTTAGCCGGGACTCCGCCTCGCGAGCAGTACTTC.

The chain has TRBV6-1 and TRBJ2-1; 10 bases line up with TRBD2. The germline CDR1 and CDR2 sequences are MNHNS and SASEGT. J lost 4 bases, V lost 6 bases, and 6 bases had no gene match. The CDR3 consists of 15 residues. CDR3 residues: CASSPSGGRYNEQFF. DNA of the CDR3: TGTGCCAGCAGCCCTAGCGGGGGCCGATACAATGAGCAGTTCTTC.

The chain joins TRBV5-6 to TRBJ1-3; D remains ambiguous. The V and J ends lost 1 base and 2 bases respectively, with 10 bases between them. The CDR3 sequence is 15 residues long. Per germline, CDR1 SGHDT and CDR2 YYEEEE. CDR3 region: CASSLRFQTGNTIYF. As DNA, the CDR3 is TGTGCCAGCAGCTTGCGGTTTCAGACTGGAAACACCATATATTTT.